This T cell receptor beta chain was sequenced in a study of blood T cells in healthy people across ages. Study-level results: PBMCs went unsorted, and a conclusive naive versus antigen-experienced comparison was therefore prevented. No one knew whether donors had CMV, which possibly confounded expanded clonotype changes.

Using a J-beta primer mix together with a sample-barcoded 5' primer, a second PCR was run for about 7 to 12 cycles. Carrying 12 random nucleotides, a template-switch adaptor labeled each individual cDNA molecule. TCRdb re-called the 5' RACE reads with MiXCR, one entry per CDR3 protein. The sample has approximately 850,000 distinct CDR3 sequences, roughly 64% seen once. Germline CDR1 reads LGHNA; CDR2 reads YSLEER. This CDR3 comprises 17 residues. V was pared by 0 bases and J by 0 bases, with 9 bases between. The table lists this clonotype with many counts. What it binds is not known. Healthy Caucasian individuals from Russia aged about 6 to 100 were enrolled as donors.

The V and J genes are TRBV4-3 and TRBJ2-6; D is uncertain. The sequence was collected from a man between 25 and 39 years old in good health. The specimen sequenced was blood. The CDR3 is CASSQDWRSSGANVLTF. CDR3 in DNA: TGCGCCAGCAGCCAAGATTGGCGGAGCTCTGGGGCCAACGTCCTGACTTTC.